These 8 T cell receptor beta chains came from one sample sequenced in a study of monozygotic twins with inflammatory bowel disease. Reanalyzing the 5' RACE reads, TCRdb keeps one entry per CDR3 protein, without DNA. This listing includes some 190,000 distinct CDR3 sequences. The sequencing sample was made of blood. The receptors shown here come from a human donor with ulcerative colitis or Crohn's disease, or a healthy co-twin of an affected twin (not recorded which).

The gene calls are TRBV2 and TRBJ1-5. The CDR3 loop spans 13 amino acids. The germline CDR1 and CDR2 sequences are SNHLY and FYNNEI. The chain's CDR3 is CASSLTVDQPQHF.

The chain joins TRBV7-2 to TRBJ2-1; TCRdb's D gene call, TRBD1, goes unchecked for lack of DNA. The CDR3 consists of 15 residues. The germline V gene has CDR1 SGHTA and CDR2 FQGNSA. This CDR3 is CASSLEAPVRNEQFF.

The chain links TRBV20-1 to TRBJ2-3; the TRBD1 assignment by TCRdb is unverifiable without DNA. The CDR3 is 20 amino acids. CDR1 and CDR2 (germline): DFQATT, SNEGSKA (reference sequence). CDR3 amino acids: CSASGYSTGARSLSTDTQYF.

This chain joins TRBV7-2 and TRBJ1-4; as DNA is missing, the TRBD1 call by TCRdb cannot be tested. Germline values: CDR1 SGHTA, CDR2 FQGNSA. The CDR3 sequence is 14 residues long. The CDR3 is CASSLGGGDEKLFF. Together with reference TRBV7-2 and TRBJ1-4, the CDR3 gives the full variable domain: GAGVSQSPSNKVTEKGKDVELRCDPISGHTALYWYRQSLGQGLEFLIYFQGNSAPDKSGLPSDRFSAERTGGSVSTLTIQRTQQEDSAVYLCASSLGGGDEKLFFGSGTQLSVL.

The chain links TRBV12-3 or TRBV12-4 to TRBJ1-1; TCRdb returns TRBD1, unconfirmable since there is no DNA. The CDR3 sequence is 14 residues long. CDR3: CASSGWTGITEAFF.

The chain has TRBV5-1 and TRBJ2-1. There are 14 residues in the CDR3. CDR1 is SGHRS, CDR2 YFSETQ, per germline. The CDR3 region is CASRRSDPWNEQFF.

The V call is TRBV6-2 or TRBV6-3, the J call TRBJ2-7; TCRdb designates TRBD2, a call that cannot be tested without DNA. CDR1 is MNHEY, CDR2 SVGEGT, per germline. There are 14 residues in the CDR3. This chain's CDR3 is CASSYDAGSYEQYF.

The genes are TRBV10-3 and TRBJ2-7; TCRdb indicates TRBD2, and absent DNA this call remains unverified. The CDR3 has 13 amino acids. Germline V lookup: CDR1 ENHRY, CDR2 SYGVKD. The CDR3 reads CAILPSNSYEQYF.